Given below is one T cell receptor (beta chain) in context. The antigen is not known. This entry comes from a study of cytomegalovirus exposure and HLA in healthy donors. The CDR3 runs to 13 residues. J lost 3 bases, V lost 4 bases, and 4 bases had no gene match. CDR1 is SGHRS, CDR2 YFSETQ, per germline. Study observations and caveats: That first-cohort TCR clusters tended to co-occur in the approximately 110 validation repertoires was found in a later analysis. Among TCR sequences, most were rare, though some public TCRs appeared in many donors. The classifier reportedly diagnosed cytomegalovirus status with high sensitivity and specificity. There were a few CMV-associated chains whose specificity for CMV antigens was confirmed in vitro.

Repertoires were generated with immunoSEQ multiplex PCR, while TCRdb's copy carries only in-frame clones and drops some. The sample shows 150,000 or so clones, around 83% of them seen only once. This chain links TRBV5-1 with TRBJ2-7; 7 positions agree with TRBD2. The sequence was collected from a human donor in good health. Sequenced input: PBMCs. The CDR3 coding sequence is TGCGCCAGCAGCAGAGAGCGGGGCTACGAGCAGTACTTC. It encodes CASSRERGYEQYF.